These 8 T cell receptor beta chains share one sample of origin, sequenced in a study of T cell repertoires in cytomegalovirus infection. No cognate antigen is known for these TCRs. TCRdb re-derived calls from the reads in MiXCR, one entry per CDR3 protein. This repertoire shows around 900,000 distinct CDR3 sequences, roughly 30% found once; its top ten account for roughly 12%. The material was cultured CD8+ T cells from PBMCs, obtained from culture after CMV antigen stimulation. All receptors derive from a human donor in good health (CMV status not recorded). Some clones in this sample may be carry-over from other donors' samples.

CDR3: CASSYEGQKGIETQYF. The CDR3 DNA is TGTGCCAGCAGTTATGAAGGACAGAAGGGTATCGAGACCCAGTACTTC. V is TRBV6-5 and J is TRBJ2-5; TRBD1 is a possible D gene (6 bases). Per germline, CDR1 MNHEY and CDR2 SVGAGI. Trimming pared 3 bases from V and 5 bases from J, leaving 19 bases between. This CDR3 comprises 16 residues.

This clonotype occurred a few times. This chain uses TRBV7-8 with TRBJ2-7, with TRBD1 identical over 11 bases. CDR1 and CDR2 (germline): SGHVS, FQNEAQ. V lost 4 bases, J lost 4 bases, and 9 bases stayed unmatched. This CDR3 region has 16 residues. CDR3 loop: CASSSGQGGYYYEQYV. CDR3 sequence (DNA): TGTGCCAGCAGCTCGGGACAGGGGGGGTACTATTACGAGCAGTACGTC.

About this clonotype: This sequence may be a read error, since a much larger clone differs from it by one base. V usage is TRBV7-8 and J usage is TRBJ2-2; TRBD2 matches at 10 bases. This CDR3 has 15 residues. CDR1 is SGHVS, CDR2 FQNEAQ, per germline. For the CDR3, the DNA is TGTACCAGCACCTTTAGCGGGGGGAGCACCGGGGAGCTGTTTTTT. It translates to CTSTFSGGSTGELFF.

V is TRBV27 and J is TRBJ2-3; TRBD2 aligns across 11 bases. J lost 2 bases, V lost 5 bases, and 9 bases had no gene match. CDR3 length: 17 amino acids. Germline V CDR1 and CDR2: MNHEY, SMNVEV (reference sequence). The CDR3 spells CASSPVSGLAVTDTQYF. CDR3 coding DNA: TGTGCCAGCAGTCCTGTTTCGGGACTAGCGGTCACAGATACGCAGTATTTT.

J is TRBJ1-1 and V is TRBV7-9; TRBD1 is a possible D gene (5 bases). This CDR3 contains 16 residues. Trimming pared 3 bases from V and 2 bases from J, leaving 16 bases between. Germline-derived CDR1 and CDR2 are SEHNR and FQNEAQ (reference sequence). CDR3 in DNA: TGTGCCAGCAGCTTCAACAGGTTCGGCCCAAACACTGAAGCTTTCTTT. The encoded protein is CASSFNRFGPNTEAFF.

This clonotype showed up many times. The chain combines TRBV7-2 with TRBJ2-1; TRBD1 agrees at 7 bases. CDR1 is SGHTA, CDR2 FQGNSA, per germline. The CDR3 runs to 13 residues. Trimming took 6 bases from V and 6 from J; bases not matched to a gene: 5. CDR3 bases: TGTGCCAGCAGACCGACAGGGCTCAATGAGCAGTTCTTC. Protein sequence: CASRPTGLNEQFF.

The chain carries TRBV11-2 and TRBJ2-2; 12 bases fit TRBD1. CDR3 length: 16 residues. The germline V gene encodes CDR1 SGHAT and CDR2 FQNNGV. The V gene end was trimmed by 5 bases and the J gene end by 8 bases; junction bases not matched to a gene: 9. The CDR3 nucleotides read TGTGCCAGCAGCACTCCGGGACAGGGGGCGAGAGGGGAGCTGTTTTTT. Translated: CASSTPGQGARGELFF.

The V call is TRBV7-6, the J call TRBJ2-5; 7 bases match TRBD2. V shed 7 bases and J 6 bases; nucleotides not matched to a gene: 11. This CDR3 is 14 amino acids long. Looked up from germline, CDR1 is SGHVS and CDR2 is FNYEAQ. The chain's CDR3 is CASTTTGGVKTQYF. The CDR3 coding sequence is TGTGCCAGCACCACCACGGGGGGAGTTAAGACCCAGTACTTC.